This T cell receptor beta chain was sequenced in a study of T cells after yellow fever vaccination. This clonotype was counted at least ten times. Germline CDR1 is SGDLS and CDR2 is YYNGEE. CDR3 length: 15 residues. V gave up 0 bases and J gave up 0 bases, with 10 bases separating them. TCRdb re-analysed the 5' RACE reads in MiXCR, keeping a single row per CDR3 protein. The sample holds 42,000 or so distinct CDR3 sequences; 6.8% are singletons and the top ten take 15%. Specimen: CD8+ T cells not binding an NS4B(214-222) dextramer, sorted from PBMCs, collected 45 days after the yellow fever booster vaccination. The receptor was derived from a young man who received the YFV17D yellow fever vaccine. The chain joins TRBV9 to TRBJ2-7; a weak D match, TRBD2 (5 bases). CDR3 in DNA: TGTGCCAGCAGCGTAGATGGCCGGGGCTCCTACGAGCAGTACTTC. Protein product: CASSVDGRGSYEQYF.